This T cell receptor beta chain was captured in a study of cytomegalovirus exposure and HLA in healthy donors. PCR used 60 Vbeta primers and 13 Jbeta primers. Sequencing was performed with immunoSEQ multiplex PCR; in TCRdb, only in-frame clones are kept and a portion is missing. The sample includes some 130,000 clones, 60% to 85% of them seen just once. The germline V gene has CDR1 GTSNPN and CDR2 SVGIG (reference sequence). This CDR3 region has 12 residues. V shed 2 bases and J shed 6 bases, with 7 bases lying between them. Sequenced: PBMCs. The gene calls are TRBV30 and TRBJ2-2; D is unresolved. The source of this sequence is a female donor in good health and CMV-seropositive. CDR3 sequence: CAWSRRSGELFF. The CDR3 DNA reads as TGTGCCTGGAGTCGGAGATCCGGGGAGCTGTTTTTT.